These T cell receptor beta chains were read from a single sample in a study of blood T cell repertoires in COVID-19. The protocol was immunoSEQ multiplex PCR, while the TCRdb copy is restricted to in-frame clones and leaves out a portion. The repertoire consists of approximately 300,000 clones, with more than 70% occurring once and the leading ten covering about 1.2%. The sample consisted of peripheral blood. Receptors originate from a woman aged 45-65 years with acute or convalescent COVID-19. CDR3s include the opening cysteine and the closing phenylalanine or tryptophan. Each record gives: CDR3 length, D gene, V gene, J gene, clone size, CDR3 DNA, CDR3 protein. D genes are given only for firm matches. Some rows mark clone size as missing; the rest say once, few, many or name a class of expanded clone.

len: 12
d_gene: TRBD1
v_gene: TRBV30
j_gene: TRBJ2-7
abundance: NA
CDR3nt: TGTGCCTGGAGTCTCACAGGGGGCGAGCAGTACTTC
CDR3aa: CAWSLTGGEQYF

len: 13
d_gene: NA
v_gene: TRBV2
j_gene: TRBJ1-2
abundance: NA
CDR3nt: TGTGCCAGCAGTGAAGGCAGTGGCTATGGCTACACCTTC
CDR3aa: CASSEGSGYGYTF

len: 15
d_gene: TRBD1
v_gene: TRBV18
j_gene: TRBJ1-4
abundance: NA
CDR3nt: TGTGCCAGCTCATCAAACAGGGGATTGGGGGAAAAACTGTTTTTT
CDR3aa: CASSSNRGLGEKLFF

len: 15
d_gene: TRBD1
v_gene: TRBV7-9
j_gene: TRBJ1-2
abundance: NA
CDR3nt: TGTGCCAGCAGCTTGGACAGGGTAGCTAACTATGGCTACACCTTC
CDR3aa: CASSLDRVANYGYTF

len: 14
d_gene: NA
v_gene: TRBV6-5
j_gene: TRBJ2-2
abundance: NA
CDR3nt: TGTGCCAGCATACCGCCGGCGAACACCGGGGAGCTGTTTTTT
CDR3aa: CASIPPANTGELFF

len: 12
d_gene: TRBD1
v_gene: TRBV2
j_gene: TRBJ1-2
abundance: NA
CDR3nt: TGTGCCAGTCGGGACAGGGGGACCGGCTACACCTTC
CDR3aa: CASRDRGTGYTF

len: 13
d_gene: TRBD1
v_gene: TRBV12-3/TRBV12-4
j_gene: TRBJ2-2
abundance: NA
CDR3nt: TGTGCCAGTACGACAGGGGGCGCCGGGGAGCTGTTTTTT
CDR3aa: CASTTGGAGELFF

len: 14
d_gene: TRBD1
v_gene: TRBV5-1
j_gene: TRBJ1-6
abundance: NA
CDR3nt: TGCGCCAGCAGCTCGGGGACAGATAATTCACCCCTCCACTTT
CDR3aa: CASSSGTDNSPLHF

len: 10
d_gene: TRBD2
v_gene: TRBV7-9
j_gene: TRBJ2-1
abundance: NA
CDR3nt: TGTGCCAGCTGGGGGGGTGAGCAGTTCTTC
CDR3aa: CASWGGEQFF

len: 14
d_gene: TRBD1
v_gene: TRBV5-1
j_gene: TRBJ1-2
abundance: NA
CDR3nt: TGCGCCAGCAGCTTTACAGGGGGCGCAGGGGGCTACACCTTC
CDR3aa: CASSFTGGAGGYTF

len: 12
d_gene: NA
v_gene: TRBV12-3/TRBV12-4
j_gene: TRBJ2-7
abundance: NA
CDR3nt: TGTGCCAGCAGTTTTGGACAATACGAGCAGTACTTC
CDR3aa: CASSFGQYEQYF

len: 15
d_gene: TRBD1
v_gene: TRBV7-2
j_gene: TRBJ1-6
abundance: NA
CDR3nt: TGTGCCAGCAGACAGGACAGGGCCTGGGGTTCACCCCTCCACTTT
CDR3aa: CASRQDRAWGSPLHF

len: 13
d_gene: TRBD1
v_gene: TRBV6-5
j_gene: TRBJ1-2
abundance: once
CDR3nt: TGTGCCAGCAGCGCGGACAGGGGATATGGCTACACCTTC
CDR3aa: CASSADRGYGYTF

len: 16
d_gene: TRBD1
v_gene: TRBV19
j_gene: TRBJ1-5
abundance: NA
CDR3nt: TGTGCCAGTAGTATTTCCGGGACAGGGGGCCGTCAGCCCCAGCATTTT
CDR3aa: CASSISGTGGRQPQHF

len: 17
d_gene: TRBD2
v_gene: TRBV7-2
j_gene: TRBJ2-3
abundance: NA
CDR3nt: TGTGCCAGCAGCTCATTAGCGGGAGGGCTGGGCACAGATACGCAGTATTTT
CDR3aa: CASSSLAGGLGTDTQYF

len: 16
d_gene: TRBD1
v_gene: TRBV4-2
j_gene: TRBJ2-1
abundance: NA
CDR3nt: TGTGCCAGCAGCCACCAACCGGGACAGGGGGCCGATGAGCAGTTCTTC
CDR3aa: CASSHQPGQGADEQFF

len: 12
d_gene: NA
v_gene: TRBV3-1/TRBV3-2
j_gene: TRBJ1-4
abundance: NA
CDR3nt: TGTGCCAGCGGGGGGGCTGGGGAAAAACTGTTTTTT
CDR3aa: CASGGAGEKLFF

len: 14
d_gene: NA
v_gene: TRBV11-2
j_gene: TRBJ1-2
abundance: NA
CDR3nt: TGTGCCAGCAGCTTAGTGGCGGGTCTCTATGGCTACACCTTC
CDR3aa: CASSLVAGLYGYTF

len: 13
d_gene: TRBD2
v_gene: TRBV3-1/TRBV3-2
j_gene: TRBJ2-3
abundance: NA
CDR3nt: TGTGCCAGCAGCCAAGGACTAGCTGATACGCAGTATTTT
CDR3aa: CASSQGLADTQYF

len: 12
d_gene: NA
v_gene: TRBV6-5
j_gene: TRBJ2-7
abundance: NA
CDR3nt: TGTGCCAGCTCACTTTTACCCCGCGAGCAGTACTTC
CDR3aa: CASSLLPREQYF

len: 16
d_gene: TRBD2
v_gene: TRBV7-2
j_gene: TRBJ2-1
abundance: NA
CDR3nt: TGTGCCAGCAGCCCGGGACTAGCGATTAGCTACAATGAGCAGTTCTTC
CDR3aa: CASSPGLAISYNEQFF

len: 15
d_gene: NA
v_gene: TRBV9
j_gene: TRBJ1-1
abundance: NA
CDR3nt: TGTGCCAGCAGCGCTAGACAGGCGATTAACACTGAAGCTTTCTTT
CDR3aa: CASSARQAINTEAFF

len: 15
d_gene: NA
v_gene: TRBV6-5
j_gene: TRBJ2-7
abundance: once
CDR3nt: TGTGCCAGCAGCCGGCCTAATAAGGGGGCCTACGAGCAGTACTTC
CDR3aa: CASSRPNKGAYEQYF

len: 14
d_gene: NA
v_gene: TRBV4-3
j_gene: TRBJ1-6
abundance: NA
CDR3nt: TGCGCCAGCAGCCAAGAGTCCCTTAATTCACCCCTCCACTTT
CDR3aa: CASSQESLNSPLHF

len: 17
d_gene: TRBD1
v_gene: TRBV2
j_gene: TRBJ2-7
abundance: NA
CDR3nt: TGTGCCAGCAGCCACGAATTACCGCAGGGGGAAACACGCGAGCAGTACTTC
CDR3aa: CASSHELPQGETREQYF

len: 13
d_gene: NA
v_gene: TRBV19
j_gene: TRBJ2-1
abundance: NA
CDR3nt: TGTGCCAGTAGTATGAGGGCTAAAGATGAGCAGTTCTTC
CDR3aa: CASSMRAKDEQFF

len: 12
d_gene: NA
v_gene: TRBV7-9
j_gene: TRBJ1-2
abundance: once
CDR3nt: TGTGCCAGCAGCTTTGAGGGAAATGGCTACACCTTC
CDR3aa: CASSFEGNGYTF

len: 14
d_gene: NA
v_gene: TRBV19
j_gene: TRBJ2-3
abundance: few
CDR3nt: TGTGCCAGTAGTAGACGGGAGAGGGGAGATACGCAGTATTTT
CDR3aa: CASSRRERGDTQYF

len: 16
d_gene: NA
v_gene: TRBV25-1
j_gene: TRBJ1-1
abundance: once
CDR3nt: TGTGCCAGCAGTGAATCAATCCCGCAGACTAACACTGAAGCTTTCTTT
CDR3aa: CASSESIPQTNTEAFF